This TCR beta chain stems from a study of blood T cell repertoires in COVID-19. The CDR3 is 13 residues long. CDR1 is SGDLS, CDR2 YYNGEE, per germline. Trimming at V came to 3 bases and at J to 5 bases, leaving 4 bases not matched to a gene. TCRdb's copy holds only in-frame clones and misses some; the assay was immunoSEQ multiplex PCR. This table holds just over 300,000 clones, just over 85% found once. The chain has TRBV9 and TRBJ2-7, with TRBD2 matching over 8 bases. The sequence was obtained from a man in his thirties or forties who had recovered from COVID-19. Sequenced material: PBMCs or T cells enriched from blood (not recorded which). CDR3 residues: CASSDGGAHEQYF. CDR3 DNA sequence: TGTGCCAGCAGCGACGGGGGGGCTCACGAGCAGTACTTC.